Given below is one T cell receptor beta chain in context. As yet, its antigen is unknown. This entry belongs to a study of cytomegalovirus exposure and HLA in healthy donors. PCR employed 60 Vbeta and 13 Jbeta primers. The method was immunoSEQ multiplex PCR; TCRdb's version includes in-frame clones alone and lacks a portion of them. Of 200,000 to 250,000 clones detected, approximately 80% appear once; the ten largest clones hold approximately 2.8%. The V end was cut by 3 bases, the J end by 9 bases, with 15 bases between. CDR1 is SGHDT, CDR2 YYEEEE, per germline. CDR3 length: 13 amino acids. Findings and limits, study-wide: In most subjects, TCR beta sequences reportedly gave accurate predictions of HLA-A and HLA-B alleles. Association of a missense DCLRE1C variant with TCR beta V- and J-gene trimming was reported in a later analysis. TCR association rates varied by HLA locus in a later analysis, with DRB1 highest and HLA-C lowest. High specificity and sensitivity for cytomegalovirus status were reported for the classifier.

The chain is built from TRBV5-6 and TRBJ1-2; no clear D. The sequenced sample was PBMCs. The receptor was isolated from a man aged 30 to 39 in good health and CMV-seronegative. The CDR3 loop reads CASSSVGGDRYTF. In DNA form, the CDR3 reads TGTGCCAGCAGCTCGGTCGGTGGAGACCGCTACACCTTC.